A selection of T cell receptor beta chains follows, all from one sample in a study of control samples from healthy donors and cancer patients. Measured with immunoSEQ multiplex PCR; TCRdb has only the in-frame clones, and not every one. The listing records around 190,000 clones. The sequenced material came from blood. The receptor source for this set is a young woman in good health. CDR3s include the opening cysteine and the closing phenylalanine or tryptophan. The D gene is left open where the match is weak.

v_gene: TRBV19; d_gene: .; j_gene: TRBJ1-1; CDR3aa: CASSIGSTEAFF; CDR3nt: TGTGCCAGTAGTATCGGTTCCACTGAAGCTTTCTTT
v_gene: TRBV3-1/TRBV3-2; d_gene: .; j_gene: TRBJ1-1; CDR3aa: CASSQERTTNTEAFF; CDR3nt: TGTGCCAGCAGCCAAGAACGCACCACGAACACTGAAGCTTTCTTT
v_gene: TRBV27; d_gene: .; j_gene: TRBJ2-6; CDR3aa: CASSVSGANVLTF; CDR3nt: TGTGCCAGCAGTGTGTCCGGGGCCAACGTCCTGACTTTC
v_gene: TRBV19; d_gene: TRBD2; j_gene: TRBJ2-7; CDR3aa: CASSMAGGSSYEQYF; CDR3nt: TGTGCCAGTAGTATGGCGGGCGGGAGCTCCTACGAGCAGTACTTC
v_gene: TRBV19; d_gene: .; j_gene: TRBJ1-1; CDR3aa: CASSVGNTEAFF; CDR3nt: TGTGCCAGTAGTGTGGGGAACACTGAAGCTTTCTTT
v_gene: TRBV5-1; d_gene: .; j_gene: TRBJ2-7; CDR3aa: CASSLADVTGTEQYF; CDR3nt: TGCGCCAGCAGCTTGGCCGATGTTACAGGGACCGAGCAGTACTTC
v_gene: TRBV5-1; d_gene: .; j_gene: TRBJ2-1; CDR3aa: CASSLGTMIYNEQFF; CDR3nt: TGCGCCAGCAGCTTGGGGACTATGATATACAATGAGCAGTTCTTC
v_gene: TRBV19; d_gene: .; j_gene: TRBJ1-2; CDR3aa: CASSIARTQGNGYTF; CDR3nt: TGTGCCAGTAGTATTGCCCGGACCCAGGGAAATGGCTACACCTTC
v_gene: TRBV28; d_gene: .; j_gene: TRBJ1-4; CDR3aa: CASARGGNEKLFF; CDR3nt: TGTGCCAGCGCCCGTGGAGGCAATGAAAAACTGTTTTTT
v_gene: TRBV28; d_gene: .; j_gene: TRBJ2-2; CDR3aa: CASSPGHLTGELFF; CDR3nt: TGTGCCAGCAGTCCGGGACACCTGACCGGGGAGCTGTTTTTT
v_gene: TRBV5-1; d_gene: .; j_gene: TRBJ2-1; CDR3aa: CASSFGGGEVYNEQFF; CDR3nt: TGCGCCAGCAGCTTCGGGGGCGGGGAGGTCTACAATGAGCAGTTCTTC
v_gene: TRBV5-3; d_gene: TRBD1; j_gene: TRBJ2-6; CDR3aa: CARSLDRGSSGANVLTF; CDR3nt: TGTGCCAGAAGCTTGGACAGGGGGAGCTCTGGGGCCAACGTCCTGACTTTC
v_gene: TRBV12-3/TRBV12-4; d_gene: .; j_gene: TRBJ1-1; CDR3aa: CASREGTLEAFF; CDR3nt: TGTGCCAGCCGGGAGGGGACACTTGAAGCTTTCTTT
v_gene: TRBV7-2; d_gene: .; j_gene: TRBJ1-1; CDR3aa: CASSSQMGGRGTEAFF; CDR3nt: TGTGCCAGCAGCTCCCAAATGGGGGGGCGTGGGACTGAAGCTTTCTTT
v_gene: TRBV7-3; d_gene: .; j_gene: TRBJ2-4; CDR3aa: CASSPQGSVAKNIQYF; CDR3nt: TGTGCCAGCAGCCCACAGGGCTCAGTAGCCAAAAACATTCAGTACTTC
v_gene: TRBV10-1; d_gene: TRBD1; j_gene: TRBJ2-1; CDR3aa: CASRDRGKSANEQFF; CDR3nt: TGCGCCAGCCGGGACAGGGGGAAGTCTGCCAATGAGCAGTTCTTC
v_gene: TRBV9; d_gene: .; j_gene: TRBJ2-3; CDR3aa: CASARQVGRDTQYF; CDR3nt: TGTGCCAGCGCCAGACAGGTAGGGAGGGATACGCAGTATTTT
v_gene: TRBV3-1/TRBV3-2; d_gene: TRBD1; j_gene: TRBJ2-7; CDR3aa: CASSPGQGYEQYF; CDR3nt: TGTGCCAGCAGTCCCGGACAGGGCTACGAGCAGTACTTC
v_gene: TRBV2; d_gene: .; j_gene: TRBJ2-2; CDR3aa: CASSVEGGTGELFF; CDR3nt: TGTGCCAGCAGTGTGGAGGGGGGCACCGGGGAGCTGTTTTTT
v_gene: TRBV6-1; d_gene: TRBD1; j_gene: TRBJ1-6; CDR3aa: CASSGGQGLSTPRPLHF; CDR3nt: TGTGCCAGCAGTGGGGGACAGGGCCTTTCGACCCCAAGGCCCCTCCACTTT
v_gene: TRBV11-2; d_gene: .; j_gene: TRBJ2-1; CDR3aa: CASSLERGIGRGNRQFF; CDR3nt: TGTGCCAGCAGCTTAGAAAGGGGGATCGGAAGGGGGAATAGGCAGTTCTTC
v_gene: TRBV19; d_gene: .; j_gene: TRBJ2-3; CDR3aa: CASSIRQGGADTQYF; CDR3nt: TGTGCCAGTAGTATACGGCAGGGTGGGGCAGATACGCAGTATTTT
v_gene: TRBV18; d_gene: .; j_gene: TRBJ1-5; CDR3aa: CASQAGGNQPQHF; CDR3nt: TGTGCCAGTCAAGCGGGGGGAAATCAGCCCCAGCATTTT
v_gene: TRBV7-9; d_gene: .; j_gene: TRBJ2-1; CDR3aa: CARSSVGGAAYNEQFF; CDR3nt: TGTGCCAGGTCGAGTGTAGGCGGGGCCGCCTACAATGAGCAGTTCTTC
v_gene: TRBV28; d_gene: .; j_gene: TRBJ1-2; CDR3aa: CASRWVTDGYTF; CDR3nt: TGTGCCAGCAGATGGGTGACAGATGGCTACACCTTC
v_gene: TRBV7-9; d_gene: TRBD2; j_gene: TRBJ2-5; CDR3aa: CASSRPVLAGAQETQYF; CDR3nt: TGTGCCAGCAGCCGACCGGTACTAGCGGGGGCTCAAGAGACCCAGTACTTC
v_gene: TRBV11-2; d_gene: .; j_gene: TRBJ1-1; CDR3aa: CASSRGGTEAFF; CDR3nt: TGTGCCAGCAGCCGGGGGGGGACTGAAGCTTTCTTT
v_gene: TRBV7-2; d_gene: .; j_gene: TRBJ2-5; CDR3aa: CASSLGGRREETQYF; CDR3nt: TGTGCCAGCAGCTTAGGGGGACGTAGAGAAGAGACCCAGTACTTC
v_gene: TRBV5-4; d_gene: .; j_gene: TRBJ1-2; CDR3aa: CASSYPGTYGYTF; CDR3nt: TGTGCCAGCAGCTACCCCGGGACCTATGGCTACACCTTC
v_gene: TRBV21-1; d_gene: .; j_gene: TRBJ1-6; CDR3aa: CASSKERCGWEDNSPLHF; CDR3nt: TGTGCCAGCAGCAAAGAAAGGTGTGGTTGGGAGGATAATTCACCCCTCCACTTT
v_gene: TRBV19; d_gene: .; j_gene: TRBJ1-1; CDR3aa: CASSIQGRTEAFF; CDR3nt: TGTGCCAGTAGTATTCAGGGGAGGACTGAAGCTTTCTTT
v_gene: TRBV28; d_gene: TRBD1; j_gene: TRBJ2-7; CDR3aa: CASSHGQGRSYEQYF; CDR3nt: TGTGCCAGCAGTCATGGACAGGGTAGGTCCTACGAGCAGTACTTC
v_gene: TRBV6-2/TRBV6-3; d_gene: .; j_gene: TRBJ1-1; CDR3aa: CASSYRNPNTEAFF; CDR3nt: TGTGCCAGCAGTTACAGAAACCCGAACACTGAAGCTTTCTTT
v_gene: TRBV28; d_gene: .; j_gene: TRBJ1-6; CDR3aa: CASSLGPRNSPLHF; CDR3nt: TGTGCCAGCAGTTTAGGGCCGCGTAATTCACCCCTCCACTTT
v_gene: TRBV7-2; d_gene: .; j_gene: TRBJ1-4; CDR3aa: CASSPGHTNEKLFF; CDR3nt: TGTGCCAGCAGCCCGGGACACACTAATGAAAAACTGTTTTTT
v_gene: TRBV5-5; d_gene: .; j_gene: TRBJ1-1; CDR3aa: CASSAAQVRTEAFF; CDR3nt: TGTGCCAGCAGCGCCGCCCAGGTTAGGACTGAAGCTTTCTTT
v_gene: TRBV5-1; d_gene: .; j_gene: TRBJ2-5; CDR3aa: CASSPLAVKETQYF; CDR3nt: TGCGCCAGCAGCCCCTTAGCGGTTAAAGAGACCCAGTACTTC
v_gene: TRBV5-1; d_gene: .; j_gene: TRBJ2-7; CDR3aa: CASSPREGGWAYEQYF; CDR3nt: TGCGCCAGCAGCCCGAGAGAGGGTGGCTGGGCCTACGAGCAGTACTTC
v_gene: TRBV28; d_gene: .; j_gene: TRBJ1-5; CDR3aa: CASRQGGSNQPQHF; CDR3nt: TGTGCCAGCAGACAGGGTGGGAGCAATCAGCCCCAGCATTTT
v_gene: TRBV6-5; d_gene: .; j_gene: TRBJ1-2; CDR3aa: CASSYLRGGYTF; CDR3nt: TGTGCCAGCAGTTACTTACGGGGCGGCTACACCTTC
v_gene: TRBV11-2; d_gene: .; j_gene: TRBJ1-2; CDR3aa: CASSLFGNPYGYTF; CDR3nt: TGTGCCAGCAGCTTATTTGGTAATCCCTATGGCTACACCTTC
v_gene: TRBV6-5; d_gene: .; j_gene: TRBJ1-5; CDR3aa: CASSFTQRNQPQHF; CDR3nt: TGTGCCAGCAGTTTTACGCAGCGCAATCAGCCCCAGCATTTT
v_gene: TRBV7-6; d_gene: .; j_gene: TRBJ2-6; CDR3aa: CASSLTARAYSGANVLTF; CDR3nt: TGTGCCAGCAGCTTAACTGCGAGGGCTTACTCTGGGGCCAACGTCCTGACTTTC
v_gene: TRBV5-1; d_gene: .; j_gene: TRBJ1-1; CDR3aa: CASSLVRGRVNTEAFF; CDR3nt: TGCGCCAGCAGCTTGGTTCGGGGGCGAGTGAACACTGAAGCTTTCTTT
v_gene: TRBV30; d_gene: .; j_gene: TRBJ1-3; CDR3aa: CAWSAGGNSGNTIYF; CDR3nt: TGTGCCTGGAGTGCGGGGGGCAATTCTGGAAACACCATATATTTT
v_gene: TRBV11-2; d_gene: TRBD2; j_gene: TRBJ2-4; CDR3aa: CASSSGLAGGKNIQYF; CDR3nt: TGTGCCAGCAGCAGTGGACTAGCGGGGGGGAAAAACATTCAGTACTTC
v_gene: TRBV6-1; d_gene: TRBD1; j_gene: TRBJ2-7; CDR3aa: CASSELGTGGKQYF; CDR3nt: TGTGCCAGCAGTGAATTAGGGACAGGGGGCAAGCAGTACTTC
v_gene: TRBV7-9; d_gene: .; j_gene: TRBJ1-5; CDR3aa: CASSPHGAGDQPQHF; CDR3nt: TGTGCCAGCTCCCCCCACGGGGCAGGGGATCAGCCCCAGCATTTT